These T cell receptor beta chains were read from a single sample in a study of blood T cell repertoires in COVID-19. Data came from immunoSEQ multiplex PCR; TCRdb stores just in-frame clones and leaves some out. The table has around 310,000 clones, almost 90% seen once. The sequenced sample consisted of peripheral blood. These receptors were obtained from a woman aged 40 to 49 with COVID-19, enrolled during active disease. CDR3s leave out the opening cysteine and the closing phenylalanine or tryptophan. The order of the fields is D gene, V gene, clone size, J gene, CDR3 protein. The D gene is left open where the match is weak. Some rows have no size entry. The others give once, few or many, or a class for an expanded clone.

D: -
V: TRBV28
size: -
J: TRBJ1-1
CDR3: ASSPQQGWNTEAF

D: -
V: TRBV13
size: -
J: TRBJ2-7
CDR3: ASSSDSYEQY

D: -
V: TRBV5-1
size: -
J: TRBJ2-7
CDR3: ASSPDVGSSYEQY

D: -
V: TRBV6-2/TRBV6-3
size: -
J: TRBJ1-5
CDR3: ASSSGNRFLQPQH

D: TRBD1
V: TRBV27
size: -
J: TRBJ2-3
CDR3: ASSFWDRVRGTDTQY

D: TRBD1
V: TRBV5-1
size: few
J: TRBJ2-5
CDR3: ASSYSQGAQETQY

D: TRBD1
V: TRBV24-1
size: -
J: TRBJ2-3
CDR3: ATSTPEGAYTQY

D: -
V: TRBV28
size: -
J: TRBJ1-6
CDR3: ASRHRAIYNSPLH

D: -
V: TRBV19
size: -
J: TRBJ2-1
CDR3: ASSLDGEDNEQF

D: -
V: TRBV19
size: -
J: TRBJ2-7
CDR3: ASSKQGLSPYEQY

D: TRBD2
V: TRBV6-5
size: -
J: TRBJ2-2
CDR3: ASSQGGLAGGELF

D: -
V: TRBV7-9
size: once
J: TRBJ1-1
CDR3: ASTLARSEAF

D: -
V: TRBV12-5
size: -
J: TRBJ2-1
CDR3: ASGLDTYNEQF

D: TRBD2
V: TRBV9
size: -
J: TRBJ2-1
CDR3: ASSGAGGAYNEQF

D: TRBD2
V: TRBV9
size: -
J: TRBJ2-5
CDR3: ASSTRGLAGMGPGTQY

D: -
V: TRBV7-3
size: once
J: TRBJ1-1
CDR3: ASSLRPTGGTEAF

D: TRBD1
V: TRBV28
size: -
J: TRBJ1-2
CDR3: ASSPRNRGLYGYT

D: TRBD1
V: TRBV4-3
size: -
J: TRBJ1-2
CDR3: ASSQARDRGLGGYT

D: -
V: TRBV6-2/TRBV6-3
size: -
J: TRBJ1-3
CDR3: ASSRARAGNTIY

D: TRBD1
V: TRBV6-6
size: -
J: TRBJ1-3
CDR3: ASSPFPGQHSGNTIY

D: -
V: TRBV2
size: -
J: TRBJ2-5
CDR3: ASSAFQGFQETQY

D: -
V: TRBV21-1
size: -
J: TRBJ1-2
CDR3: ASSKEGSEDSRSNYGYT

D: TRBD1
V: TRBV28
size: -
J: TRBJ1-2
CDR3: ASSLGQGFGYT

D: TRBD2
V: TRBV28
size: -
J: TRBJ2-1
CDR3: ASSGLRLAGRSNEQF

D: -
V: TRBV2
size: once
J: TRBJ2-3
CDR3: ASSAEAFLSTDTQY

D: TRBD1
V: TRBV7-2
size: -
J: TRBJ1-1
CDR3: ASRRTGGTEAF

D: -
V: TRBV5-1
size: -
J: TRBJ2-1
CDR3: ASSPTTGYNEQF

D: -
V: TRBV7-8
size: -
J: TRBJ2-7
CDR3: ASSLGQFTEQY

D: -
V: TRBV6-6
size: -
J: TRBJ1-4
CDR3: ASSSQGEKLF

D: -
V: TRBV5-1
size: few
J: TRBJ1-1
CDR3: ASSPLLNTEAF

D: TRBD2
V: TRBV19
size: -
J: TRBJ2-1
CDR3: ASAPGLAGIPYNEQF

D: -
V: TRBV14
size: -
J: TRBJ2-7
CDR3: ASSRGPSFSYEQY

D: TRBD2
V: TRBV6-2/TRBV6-3
size: -
J: TRBJ2-1
CDR3: ASSQTSGGYNEQF

D: TRBD1
V: TRBV3-1/TRBV3-2
size: -
J: TRBJ1-5
CDR3: ASSQTGGDQPQH

D: TRBD1
V: TRBV7-8
size: -
J: TRBJ1-4
CDR3: ASSPGTGATNEKLF

D: -
V: TRBV9
size: -
J: TRBJ2-6
CDR3: ASSVRDSINSGANVLT

D: -
V: TRBV5-5
size: -
J: TRBJ2-5
CDR3: ASSLAWGQAGGQETQY

D: TRBD2
V: TRBV6-5
size: -
J: TRBJ2-1
CDR3: ASSPSGRRFV

D: -
V: TRBV28
size: -
J: TRBJ1-1
CDR3: ASSLSIGRNTEAF

D: TRBD2
V: TRBV3-1/TRBV3-2
size: -
J: TRBJ2-5
CDR3: ASSALAGGPDLQETQY

D: -
V: TRBV9
size: -
J: TRBJ1-2
CDR3: ASSVEPRLTVDGYT

D: TRBD1
V: TRBV2
size: -
J: TRBJ1-2
CDR3: ASLTGGSYGYT

D: TRBD2
V: TRBV6-4
size: -
J: TRBJ2-7
CDR3: ASIGGRALYEQY

D: -
V: TRBV29-1
size: few
J: TRBJ2-3
CDR3: SVGGGSTDTQY

D: TRBD2
V: TRBV20-1
size: few
J: TRBJ2-2
CDR3: SASTSGGASSGELF